This T cell receptor beta chain was sequenced in a study of T cells in narcolepsy. Study-level information: Healthy controls were enrolled alongside patients with narcolepsy type 1 or type 2.

The CDR3 extends over 14 amino acids. Germline CDR1 is SGHRS and CDR2 is YFSETQ. V dropped 5 bases and J dropped 0 bases, with 9 bases sitting between them. This clone was observed a handful of times. This table comes from immunoSEQ multiplex PCR, and its TCRdb copy is limited to in-frame clones, with some not included. The table lists 18,000 or so clones, around 84% of them singletons. Material for sequencing was memory (CD45RA-) CD4+ T cells from blood. This receptor was taken from a human donor in good health. The V call is TRBV5-1, the J call TRBJ2-1; weak D call: TRBD1 (5 bases). CDR3 loop: CASSSDSSYNEQFF. CDR3 sequence (DNA): TGCGCCAGCAGTTCCGACAGCTCCTACAATGAGCAGTTCTTC.